The clone carrying this T cell receptor beta chain was found many times. The antigen is not known. This sample was taken from a study of response to subunit inactivated influenza vaccine. Trimming shortened V by 2 bases and J by 0 bases, and 11 bases separated the two germline ends. The CDR3 consists of 16 residues. Germline V gene data show CDR1 as MNHEY and CDR2 as SVGAGI. Study results and limitations: T cells newly recruited by each seasonal influenza vaccination are few, the authors suggested.

MiXCR, applied by TCRdb to the RT-PCR reads, yields one record per CDR3 protein. Among about 240,000 distinct CDR3 sequences listed, 12% were seen once. The TCR comes from a middle-aged man who received an inactivated influenza vaccine. V usage is TRBV6-5 and J usage is TRBJ1-5, with a weak D call TRBD1 (5 bases). The sequenced sample was non-naive T cells sorted from PBMCs, obtained 14 to 15 days before vaccination. The CDR3 DNA reads TGTGCCAGCAGTTACCGGCAGGGTAATAGCAATCAGCCCCAGCATTTT. Translation: CASSYRQGNSNQPQHF.